These 12 T cell receptor beta chains share one sample of origin, sequenced in a study of T cell repertoires in cytomegalovirus infection. The antigens for these receptors are not known. From the reads, TCRdb called clonotypes with MiXCR, one entry per CDR3 protein. The sample records about 920,000 distinct CDR3 sequences, approximately 33% being singletons. Sequencing used cultured CD8+ T cells from PBMCs, obtained from culture after CMV antigen stimulation. The receptors were gathered from a human donor in good health (CMV status not recorded). Some clones in this sample may be carry-over from other donors' samples.

This clonotype has ten or more counts. J is TRBJ2-1 and V is TRBV5-4; 14 nucleotides line up with TRBD2. The V gene's germline CDR1 is SGHNT and CDR2 YYREEE (reference sequence). The CDR3 contains 16 residues. The V and J ends lost 4 bases and 7 bases, in that order; junction bases with no gene match: 7. The CDR3 here is CASSPPGLAGVNEQFF. The CDR3 DNA follows: TGTGCCAGCAGCCCCCCGGGACTAGCGGGGGTGAATGAGCAGTTCTTC.

The J gene is TRBJ2-3, the V gene TRBV7-6, with 10 nucleotides matching TRBD2. CDR1 is SGHVS and CDR2 is FNYEAQ in the germline V gene. This CDR3 has 17 amino acids. V trimming: 5 bases; J trimming: 2 bases; junction bases outside the gene matches: 10. CDR3 coding DNA: TGTGCCAGCAGCCCCCGAGGAGCGGGGGGGACCACAGATACGCAGTATTTT. Translated, it gives CASSPRGAGGTTDTQYF.

DNA of the CDR3: TGTGCCAGTAGTATCACCGGACAGGGGAATGAGCAGTTCTTC. It yields the protein CASSITGQGNEQFF. This chain connects TRBV19 to TRBJ2-1; TRBD1 matches at 9 bases. The CDR3 loop spans 14 amino acids. Trimming took 3 bases from V and 7 from J; bases not matched to a gene: 4. The V gene's germline CDR1 is LNHDA and CDR2 SQIVND (reference sequence). Full variable domain (outside the CDR3, taken from reference TRBV19 and TRBJ2-1): DGGITQSPKYLFRKEGQNVTLSCEQNLNHDAMYWYRQDPGQGLRLIYYSQIVNDFQKGDIAEGYSVSREKKESFPLTVTSAQKNPTAFYLCASSITGQGNEQFFGPGTRLTVL.

This clonotype was detected ten times or more. V usage is TRBV7-2 and J usage is TRBJ1-2, with TRBD1 as a possible D gene (5 bases). The CDR3 consists of 14 residues. Germline V CDR1 and CDR2: SGHTA, FQGNSA. Trimming pared 1 base from V and 8 bases from J, leaving 14 bases between. The CDR3 DNA reads TGTGCCAGCAGCTTAGAACGGGCAGGGAGAGGCTACACCTTC. This gives the protein CASSLERAGRGYTF.

This chain connects TRBV10-3 to TRBJ2-5; maybe TRBD1 (6 bases). Germline V CDR1 and CDR2: ENHRY, SYGVKD. Trimming cost V 6 bases and J 5 bases, with 16 bases left between them. The CDR3 covers 14 residues. The CDR3 DNA reads TGTGCCATCAGAGACGCGGACCAGGGGGAGACCCAGTACTTC. It codes for CAIRDADQGETQYF.

This clonotype has a count of ten or more. The chain carries TRBV7-2 and TRBJ2-7; no firm D call. The germline gives CDR1 SGHTA, CDR2 FQGNSA. The CDR3 is 13 residues long. The germline V and J ends were trimmed by 2 bases and 5 bases, with 10 bases remaining between them. CDR3 loop: CASSLTGLNEQYV. The CDR3 nucleotides are TGTGCCAGCAGCTTAACGGGCCTCAACGAGCAGTACGTC.

The chain joins TRBV7-3 to TRBJ2-1; 7 bases match TRBD1. The CDR3 totals 17 residues. V lost 0 bases to trimming and J lost 1 base; unmatched junction nucleotides: 6. Germline V CDR1 and CDR2: SGHTA, FQGTGA. Written as DNA, the CDR3 is TGTGCCAGCAGCTTAACGGGGACAGTTCTGTCCTACAATGAGCAGTTCTTC. Protein: CASSLTGTVLSYNEQFF.

The chain joins TRBV7-9 to TRBJ2-7; 7 nucleotides agree with TRBD1. Germline lookup yields CDR1 SEHNR and CDR2 FQNEAQ (reference sequence). The J segment lost 2 bases and the V segment lost 2 bases, leaving 12 bases of the junction unmatched. This CDR3 is 17 amino acids long. The CDR3 region has the DNA TGTGCCAGCAGCTTAATCTATGGGCAGGGGGTTCCCTACGAGCAGTACGTC. It encodes CASSLIYGQGVPYEQYV.

This clonotype was found a few times. The chain recombines TRBV29-1 with TRBJ2-2, with 7 bases fitting TRBD1. J gave up 4 bases and V 2 bases, and 7 bases lay outside the gene matches. The germline gives CDR1 SQVTM, CDR2 ANQGSEA. The CDR3 runs to 15 residues. The CDR3 DNA follows: TGCAGCGTTGAAATACAGGGGCTTTTCACCGGGGAGCTGTTTTTT. Residues: CSVEIQGLFTGELFF.

The V gene is TRBV7-9, the J gene TRBJ2-3; TRBD1 might be the D (6 bases). Germline V CDR1 and CDR2: SEHNR, FQNEAQ (reference sequence). Trimming took off 0 bases at V and 4 bases at J, with 14 bases between the two ends. This CDR3 spans 16 amino acids. CDR3 bases: TGTGCCAGCAGCTTAGCGTGGCAGGGGTTCGCAGATACGCAGTATTTT. This encodes CASSLAWQGFADTQYF.

In this sample, this clonotype turned up a few times. The chain combines TRBV7-9 with TRBJ2-1; TRBD1 aligns across 10 bases. This CDR3 is built from 15 residues. Per the germline V gene, CDR1 is SEHNR and CDR2 is FQNEAQ (reference sequence). V shed 5 bases and J 8 bases; nucleotides not matched to a gene: 9. CDR3 nucleotide sequence: TGTGCCAGCAGCCCCGAGGACAGGGGGAAGGATGAGCAGTTCTTC. Encoded protein: CASSPEDRGKDEQFF.

This clonotype occurred many times. This chain joins TRBV7-8 and TRBJ1-1; 9 nucleotides line up with TRBD1. Trimming at V came to 0 bases and at J to 1 base, leaving 6 bases not matched to a gene. There are 17 residues in the CDR3. Germline CDR1 SGHVS, CDR2 FQNEAQ. The CDR3 reads CASSLAGTGIRNTEAFF. CDR3 nucleotides: TGTGCCAGCAGCTTAGCCGGGACAGGGATTAGGAACACTGAAGCTTTCTTT.